The 20 T cell receptor beta chains in this list originate from one sample, sequenced in a study of TIL therapy for anti-PD-1-resistant metastatic lung cancer. Documented time point: pre-treatment sample, taken before nivolumab and TIL therapy. The libraries were made with immunoSEQ v3. This table comes from immunoSEQ multiplex PCR, and its TCRdb copy is limited to in-frame clones, with some not included. The sample records roughly 57,000 clones, around four fifths being singletons. Sequences were derived from blood, sampled at baseline. The receptors were sampled from a person aged 25-85 years with non-small cell lung cancer.

The gene calls are TRBV4-3 and TRBJ2-7; D might be TRBD2 (5 bases). V was shortened by 4 bases and J by 3 bases, with 13 bases between the two germline ends. CDR1 is LGHNA, CDR2 YSLEER, per germline. This CDR3 is 14 amino acids long. CDR3 DNA: TGCGCCAGCAGCCGAGACTACGGTAGCTACGAGCAGTACTTC. Translated, it gives CASSRDYGSYEQYF.

This clone was seen more than once but under ten times. This chain connects TRBV19 to TRBJ1-1, with 7 positions matching TRBD1. Germline-derived CDR1 and CDR2 are LNHDA and SQIVND (reference sequence). The CDR3 is 14 amino acids. V lost 3 bases to trimming and J lost 4 bases; unmatched junction nucleotides: 5. The CDR3 region has the DNA TGTGCCAGTAGTATGAAGGGGGCAGGCACTGAAGCTTTCTTT. Encoded protein: CASSMKGAGTEAFF.

The gene calls are TRBV5-4 and TRBJ2-3, with a weak D call TRBD1 (5 bases). V shed 0 bases and J shed 3 bases, with 11 bases lying between them. CDR3 size: 15 residues. Germline V gives CDR1 SGHNT, CDR2 YYREEE (reference sequence). The CDR3 region has the DNA TGTGCCAGCAGCTTGGGGGGCACACCAACAGATACGCAGTATTTT. This sequence encodes CASSLGGTPTDTQYF. The full variable domain, rest sourced from reference TRBV5-4 and TRBJ2-3, is ETGVTQSPTHLIKTRGQQVTLRCSSQSGHNTVSWYQQALGQGPQFIFQYYREEENGRGNFPPRFSGLQFPNYSSELNVNALELDDSALYLCASSLGGTPTDTQYFGPGTRLTVL.

V is TRBV7-6 and J is TRBJ2-3; D is possibly TRBD1 (5 bases). CDR1 and CDR2 (germline): SGHVS, FNYEAQ. Trimming cost V 3 bases and J 5 bases, with 9 bases left between them. CDR3 size: 13 residues. The CDR3 DNA reads as TGTGCCAGCAGCTTTTCTACAGGAGATACGCAGTATTTT. The encoded protein is CASSFSTGDTQYF.

This clone was observed a handful of times. The rearrangement joins TRBV9 to TRBJ2-7; D is perhaps TRBD1 (5 bases). CDR3 length: 13 residues. V gave up 3 bases and J gave up 2 bases, with 9 bases separating them. Germline assignment: CDR1 SGDLS and CDR2 YYNGEE. CDR3 sequence: CASSGGATYEQYF. In DNA, the CDR3 is TGTGCCAGCAGCGGTGGGGCCACCTACGAGCAGTACTTC.

This rearrangement joins TRBV7-4 to TRBJ1-6; D remains unclear. V lost 4 bases and J 9 bases, leaving 7 bases between the germline ends. There are 12 residues in the CDR3. Germline CDR1 SGHVT, CDR2 SQSDAQ. In DNA, the CDR3 is TGTGCCAGCAGCTCCCCCAGTTCACCCCTCCACTTT. Amino acids: CASSSPSSPLHF.

J is TRBJ1-6 and V is TRBV6-6, with D hard to call. CDR3 length equals 15 residues. Looked up from germline, CDR1 is MNHNY and CDR2 is SVGAGI (reference sequence). The ends were cut back, 0 bases at V and 1 base at J, with 4 bases in the middle. For the CDR3, the DNA is TGTGCCAGCAGTTACTCCGGATCCTATAATTCACCCCTCCACTTT. It translates to CASSYSGSYNSPLHF.

This clone was seen a handful of times. The V call is TRBV5-5, the J call TRBJ1-5, with D maybe TRBD1 (6 bases). The germline gives CDR1 SGHKS, CDR2 YYEKEE (reference sequence). The CDR3 has 15 amino acids. Trimming stripped 5 bases from V and 4 bases from J, with 16 bases between. In DNA form, the CDR3 reads TGTGCCAGCAGGGCAGGGGAAACGCTAAATCAGCCCCAGCATTTT. Protein sequence: CASRAGETLNQPQHF.

This clone was found a few times. V usage is TRBV28 and J usage is TRBJ1-1, with 8 bases aligning to TRBD1. Trimming took 7 bases from V and 8 from J; bases not matched to a gene: 15. CDR1 and CDR2 from the germline V gene are MDHEN and SYDVKM. This CDR3 comprises 15 residues. In DNA form, the CDR3 reads TGTGCCAGCAAACCCCCAGGGGGCGCTCCCCGAGAAGCTTTCTTT. Protein sequence: CASKPPGGAPREAFF.

This chain joins TRBV28 and TRBJ2-2; D remains ambiguous. Germline loops: CDR1 MDHEN, CDR2 SYDVKM. This CDR3 contains 12 residues. V dropped 2 bases and J dropped 8 bases, with 6 bases sitting between them. CDR3 loop: CASSLISGELFF. Here the CDR3 DNA reads TGTGCCAGCAGTTTAATTTCTGGGGAGCTGTTTTTT.

The chain couples TRBV5-1 to TRBJ1-3; a possible D gene is TRBD1 (6 bases). The CDR3 has 16 residues. V lost 0 bases and J 4 bases, leaving 14 bases between the germline ends. Germline V gene sequence: CDR1 SGHRS, CDR2 YFSETQ. The CDR3: CASSLGEQGRGNTIYF. In DNA, the CDR3 is TGCGCCAGCAGCTTGGGGGAACAGGGACGAGGAAACACCATATATTTT.

The V call is TRBV6-6, the J call TRBJ2-7; 7 nucleotides line up with TRBD2. Trimming removed 7 bases from V and 7 bases from J; junction bases left unmatched: 10. The germline V gene has CDR1 MNHNY and CDR2 SVGAGI (reference sequence). This CDR3 is 13 amino acids long. The CDR3 nucleotides read TGTGCCAGCAAGGGGTGGGCTAGCGGTGAGCAGTACTTC. It yields the protein CASKGWASGEQYF.

This chain connects TRBV7-3 to TRBJ2-7; tentatively, D is TRBD1 or TRBD2 (5 bases each). Germline CDR1 is SGHTA and CDR2 is FQGTGA. CDR3 length equals 13 residues. The ends were cut back, 1 base at V and 5 bases at J, with 9 bases in the middle. The CDR3 reads CASSLILGDEQYF. DNA of the CDR3: TGTGCCAGCAGCTTAATCCTGGGGGACGAGCAGTACTTC.

As concerns this clone: At the DNA level, this CDR3 is encoded by other sequences in the same sample as well. The rearrangement uses TRBV12-3 or TRBV12-4 and TRBJ1-5, with D hard to call. There are 13 residues in the CDR3. The ends were cut back, 3 bases at V and 4 bases at J, with 7 bases in the middle. The CDR3 DNA sequence: TGTGCCAGCAGTTTTGAGGAGAATCAGCCCCAGCATTTT. Its translation: CASSFEENQPQHF.

The V call is TRBV18, the J call TRBJ2-6; D gene unclear. Trimming removed 3 bases at V and 2 bases at J, with 5 bases between. The CDR3 is made up of 14 amino acids. Germline values: CDR1 KGHSH, CDR2 LQKENI. The CDR3 DNA reads TGTGCCAGCTCACCGGGAACTGGGGCCAACGTCCTGACTTTC. Protein: CASSPGTGANVLTF.

The chain recombines TRBV5-4 with TRBJ1-2, with a weak D call TRBD1 (5 bases). Germline V lookup: CDR1 SGHNT, CDR2 YYREEE (reference sequence). The CDR3 length is 15 residues. V lost 0 bases and J lost 0, with 9 bases in between. The CDR3 reads CASSLGTNANYGYTF. The CDR3 nucleotides are TGTGCCAGCAGCTTGGGGACAAACGCTAACTATGGCTACACCTTC.

The rearrangement uses TRBV7-2 and TRBJ2-1; TRBD1 is a possible D gene (5 bases). Germline V gene sequence: CDR1 SGHTA, CDR2 FQGNSA. The CDR3 length is 15 residues. Trimming cost V 0 bases and J 2 bases, with 8 bases left between them. The CDR3 spells CASSLAGATYNEQFF. Here the CDR3 DNA reads TGTGCCAGCAGCTTAGCAGGGGCCACCTACAATGAGCAGTTCTTC.

This chain connects TRBV6-2 or TRBV6-3 to TRBJ2-7; 9 nucleotides line up with TRBD1. The trim removed 0 bases at V and 2 bases at J, leaving 11 bases unmatched. The CDR3 covers 18 residues. Germline assignment: CDR1 MNHEY and CDR2 SVGEGT. CDR3 protein: CASSYSVGTGLKTYEQYF. The CDR3 DNA is TGTGCCAGCAGTTACTCGGTTGGGACAGGGCTTAAAACCTACGAGCAGTACTTC.

The chain is built from TRBV23-1 and TRBJ1-4, with no clear D. TRBV23-1 is annotated as an ORF whose role is uncertain. Trimming removed 0 bases at V and 3 bases at J, with 17 bases between. The CDR3 consists of 18 residues. This CDR3 reads CASSQSPGPPDPNEKLFF. In DNA form, the CDR3 reads TGCGCCAGCAGTCAATCCCCTGGACCGCCGGATCCTAATGAAAAACTGTTTTTT.

This clone was recorded once. The chain has TRBV9 and TRBJ2-2, with TRBD2 matching over 8 bases. The germline V gene has CDR1 SGDLS and CDR2 YYNGEE. Trimming removed 5 bases from V and 6 bases from J; junction bases left unmatched: 9. The CDR3 extends over 15 amino acids. The CDR3 region is CASSYTSGASGELFF. The DNA for the CDR3 is TGTGCCAGCAGTTATACTAGCGGCGCTTCCGGGGAGCTGTTTTTT.